Shown below are 10 T cell receptor beta chains from a single sample sequenced in a study of cytomegalovirus exposure and HLA in healthy donors. The PCR contained 60 Vbeta and 13 Jbeta primers. The method was immunoSEQ multiplex PCR; TCRdb's version includes in-frame clones alone and lacks a portion of them. This sample contains 80,000 to 100,000 clones. The specimen sequenced was PBMCs. The source is a man in his fifties in good health and CMV-seronegative.

The chain recombines TRBV29-1 with TRBJ2-5, with D tentatively TRBD2 (7 bases). CDR1 is SQVTM, CDR2 ANQGSEA, per germline. V was shortened by 6 bases and J by 4 bases, with 12 bases between the two germline ends. This CDR3 is 12 amino acids long. In nucleotides, the CDR3 is TGCAGCGTAAGGGGGGGCGGAGAGACCCAGTACTTC. Amino acid sequence: CSVRGGGETQYF.

The CDR3 loop reads CATSRETMRAQFEKLFF. CDR3 bases: TGTGCCACCAGCAGAGAGACTATGAGGGCGCAGTTTGAAAAACTGTTTTTT. This chain joins TRBV15 and TRBJ1-4, with D uncertain. The CDR3 runs to 17 residues. Germline loops: CDR1 LNHNV, CDR2 YYDKDF (reference sequence). Trimming stripped 0 bases from V and 7 bases from J, with 18 bases between.

The chain couples TRBV14 to TRBJ1-2; 7 nucleotides agree with TRBD1. Germline V gene sequence: CDR1 SGHDN, CDR2 FVKESK. The CDR3 has 13 residues. Trimming removed 3 bases from V and 4 bases from J; junction bases left unmatched: 2. CDR3 residues: CASSQDRSYGYTF. The DNA of the CDR3 is TGTGCCAGCAGCCAGGACAGGTCCTATGGCTACACCTTC. Full variable domain (missing parts from reference TRBV14 and TRBJ1-2): EAGVTQFPSHSVIEKGQTVTLRCDPISGHDNLYWYRRVMGKEIKFLLHFVKESKQDESGMPNNRFLAERTGGTYSTLKVQPAELEDSGVYFCASSQDRSYGYTFGSGTRLTVV.

This rearrangement joins TRBV7-3 to TRBJ2-2, with TRBD1 identical over 7 bases. V lost 6 bases and J lost 0; bases outside the gene matches: 4. The CDR3 covers 15 residues. CDR1 is SGHTA and CDR2 is FQGTGA in the germline V gene. CDR3: CASRAGTANTGELFF. Written as DNA, the CDR3 is TGTGCCAGCAGGGCCGGGACAGCGAACACCGGGGAGCTGTTTTTT.

The gene calls are TRBV9 and TRBJ2-1; TRBD2 aligns across 7 bases. Looked up from germline, CDR1 is SGDLS and CDR2 is YYNGEE. V gave up 3 bases and J gave up 5 bases; unmatched junction bases: 14. The length of the CDR3 is 17 residues. Here the CDR3 reads CASSASPGGRTNNEQFF. CDR3 DNA sequence: TGTGCCAGCAGCGCGTCCCCGGGGGGTCGGACCAACAATGAGCAGTTCTTC.

The chain links TRBV11-2 to TRBJ2-2; 8 nucleotides agree with TRBD1. Trimming cost V 4 bases and J 5 bases; bases outside gene matches: 6. Germline V gives CDR1 SGHAT, CDR2 FQNNGV. This CDR3 comprises 15 residues. CDR3 nucleotides: TGTGCCAGCAGCTCGATAACAGGGGGGACCGGGGAGCTGTTTTTT. Translating it yields CASSSITGGTGELFF.

This chain links TRBV10-3 with TRBJ2-7, with TRBD1 matching 8 bases. The CDR3 totals 13 residues. V trimming: 8 bases; J trimming: 2 bases; junction bases outside the gene matches: 5. CDR1 is ENHRY and CDR2 is SYGVKD in the germline V gene. The CDR3 DNA follows: TGTGCCATCGCCCGACAGGGGACCTACGAGCAGTACTTC. Protein: CAIARQGTYEQYF.

This chain joins TRBV6-5 and TRBJ1-4; D gene uncertain. Germline CDR1 is MNHEY and CDR2 is SVGAGI. The CDR3 covers 15 residues. Trimming removed 2 bases from V and 0 bases from J, with 7 bases in between. The CDR3 nucleotides read TGTGCCAGCAGTTACCTAGCTGCAACTAATGAAAAACTGTTTTTT. It encodes CASSYLAATNEKLFF.

A note on this clone: At one boundary the junction diverges from the germline segment, which might be a read error. The V call is TRBV7-7, the J call TRBJ2-3; a possible D gene is TRBD1 (6 bases). In germline, CDR1 is SSHAT, CDR2 FNYEAQ (reference sequence). The CDR3 extends over 18 amino acids. CDR3 amino acids: CASSLRSRPGARTDTQYF. The CDR3 region has the DNA TGTGCTAGCAGCTTAAGGAGCCGCCCAGGGGCCCGCACAGATACGCAGTATTTT.

The chain links TRBV10-2 to TRBJ2-7; no firm D call. Germline CDR1 and CDR2: WSHSY and SAAADI. The CDR3 runs 16 residues. Trimming took off 3 bases at V and 7 bases at J, with 22 bases between the two ends. The CDR3 nucleotides are TGCGCCAGCAGTGACCGTTTGAACACAGATTTGAGAGAGCAGTACTTC. It codes for CASSDRLNTDLREQYF.